This T cell receptor (beta chain) was retrieved from a study of blood T cells in healthy people across ages. For the second PCR, which ran for roughly 7 to 11 cycles, a sample-barcoded 5' primer and a J-beta primer mix were used. In TCRdb, the 5' RACE reads were re-called with MiXCR into one record per CDR3 protein. This table holds around 1.1 million distinct CDR3 sequences, more than 30% found once. About this clonotype: A read error may account for a junction end that differs from germline.

This TCR was sampled from a man aged 18 to 29 in good health. The material sequenced was blood.

The CDR3 loop is CAGSFRENTEAFF. In DNA, the CDR3 is TGCGCCGGCAGCTTCCGGGAAAACACTGAAGCTTTCTTT. V is TRBV5-1 and J is TRBJ1-1; D is unresolved. The CDR3 runs 13 residues. Germline loops: CDR1 SGHRS, CDR2 YFSETQ.